The 16 T cell receptor beta chains listed next were all sequenced from one sample in a study of blood T cell repertoires in COVID-19. Repertoires were generated with immunoSEQ multiplex PCR, while TCRdb's copy carries only in-frame clones and drops some. The table shows more than 75,000 clones, with about 89% occurring only once. The sample was peripheral blood. These receptors were collected from a man aged 50 or older with COVID-19, enrolled during active disease.

This clone was detected only a few times. V and J are TRBV6-6 and TRBJ1-6, with TRBD1 matching over 7 bases. J lost 9 bases, V lost 8 bases, and 4 bases had no gene match. This CDR3 has 12 amino acids. CDR1 and CDR2 from the germline V gene are MNHNY and SVGAGI (reference sequence). CDR3 DNA sequence: TGTGCCAGCTCGACAGGGACTTCACCCCTCCACTTT. Amino acid sequence: CASSTGTSPLHF.

This rearrangement joins TRBV6-5 to TRBJ2-1; 14 bases match TRBD2. The CDR3 is made up of 14 amino acids. The V segment lost 10 bases and the J segment 10 bases; nucleotides outside the gene matches: 9. Looked up from germline, CDR1 is MNHEY and CDR2 is SVGAGI. CDR3 region: CATGGTSGGREQFF. CDR3 in DNA: TGTGCCACCGGGGGGACTAGCGGGGGCCGGGAGCAGTTCTTC.

The DNA for the CDR3 is TGTGCCAGTCAACTCTCTGTGGGGGGTTCACCCCTCCACTTT. Protein: CASQLSVGGSPLHF. The rearrangement links TRBV19 to TRBJ1-6, with D possibly matching TRBD1 (5 bases). This CDR3 comprises 14 residues. V was shortened by 8 bases and J by 9 bases, with 17 bases between the two germline ends. Germline V gene data show CDR1 as LNHDA and CDR2 as SQIVND (reference sequence). The full variable domain, its missing parts supplied by reference TRBV19 and TRBJ1-6, is DGGITQSPKYLFRKEGQNVTLSCEQNLNHDAMYWYRQDPGQGLRLIYYSQIVNDFQKGDIAEGYSVSREKKESFPLTVTSAQKNPTAFYLCASQLSVGGSPLHFGNGTRLTVT.

The V call is TRBV19, the J call TRBJ1-6; weak D call: TRBD1 (5 bases). Deletions cut 6 bases from V and 2 bases from J, with 14 bases between. The CDR3 is 16 amino acids. Germline assignment: CDR1 LNHDA and CDR2 SQIVND (reference sequence). The CDR3 here is CASRTSGVTYNSPLHF. In DNA, the CDR3 is TGTGCCAGTAGGACGTCGGGGGTCACCTATAATTCACCCCTCCACTTT.

The chain uses TRBV1 and TRBJ2-2; the table's D call, TRBD1, was not checked against the DNA. TRBV1 is deemed a pseudogene. The CDR3 is 18 residues long. The CDR3 sequence: CTSRQKYRTIPFPGELFF. CDR3 DNA sequence: TGCACCAGCAGACAGAAGTATCGGACAATCCCCTTCCCCGGGGAGCTGTTTTTT.

The chain is built from TRBV9 and TRBJ2-1; 8 bases map to TRBD2. The CDR3 runs 14 residues. The ends lost 0 bases at V and 4 bases at J; junction bases unmatched: 0. Per germline, CDR1 SGDLS and CDR2 YYNGEE. CDR3 loop: CASSVGGGYNEQFF. For the CDR3, the DNA is TGTGCCAGCAGCGTAGGCGGGGGGTACAATGAGCAGTTCTTC. Variable domain in full (rest from reference TRBV9 and TRBJ2-1): DSGVTQTPKHLITATGQRVTLRCSPRSGDLSVYWYQQSLDQGLQFLIQYYNGEERAKGNILERFSAQQFPDLHSELNLSSLELGDSALYFCASSVGGGYNEQFFGPGTRLTVL.

This clone appeared once. A read error may account for a junction end that differs from germline. The gene calls are TRBV12-3 or TRBV12-4 and TRBJ2-7, with D hard to call. CDR3 length: 13 amino acids. The CDR3 spells CASSLSSHYKQYF. The CDR3 nucleotides are TGTGCCAGCAGTTTATCGTCCCACTACAAGCAGTACTTC.

This chain connects TRBV6-5 to TRBJ2-5; D is ambiguous. CDR3 length equals 15 residues. Trimming took off 2 bases at V and 2 bases at J, with 12 bases between the two ends. The V gene's germline CDR1 is MNHEY and CDR2 SVGAGI. In DNA, the CDR3 is TGTGCCAGCAGTTACCTTGGGCCAGGACAAGAGACCCAGTACTTC. Encoded protein: CASSYLGPGQETQYF.

The chain joins TRBV18 to TRBJ1-4; D perhaps matches TRBD1 (6 bases). This CDR3 is built from 16 residues. Germline V lookup: CDR1 KGHSH, CDR2 LQKENI. Trimming took 1 base from V and 10 from J, leaving 19 bases between them. CDR3 loop: CASSPLPGADSGKLFF. CDR3 nucleotides: TGTGCCAGCTCACCACTTCCAGGGGCCGACTCAGGAAAACTGTTTTTT.

This sequence joins TRBV7-2 and TRBJ2-2; the match to TRBD2 covers 7 bases. After removal of 3 bases from V and 7 bases from J, the junction contained 8 bases not matched to a gene. The CDR3 totals 15 residues. Germline V gives CDR1 SGHTA, CDR2 FQGNSA. The CDR3 loop reads CASSFASGISGELFF. The CDR3, as DNA: TGTGCCAGCAGCTTCGCTAGCGGTATTAGCGGGGAGCTGTTTTTT.

The chain links TRBV7-9 to TRBJ2-3; 12 positions match TRBD2. The CDR3 length is 15 residues. Trimming cost V 6 bases and J 7 bases; bases outside gene matches: 8. Germline assignment: CDR1 SEHNR and CDR2 FQNEAQ (reference sequence). CDR3 in amino acids: CASSSLAGGPYTQYF. The CDR3 DNA reads TGTGCCAGCAGTTCCCTAGCGGGGGGGCCGTATACGCAGTATTTT.

The chain joins TRBV11-3 to TRBJ2-5; 10 nucleotides align to TRBD2. J was trimmed by 0 bases and V by 5 bases; bases with no gene match: 6. The germline V gene encodes CDR1 SGHNT and CDR2 YENEEA. The CDR3 contains 16 residues. This chain's CDR3 is CASSPRTSGYQETQYF. DNA for the CDR3: TGTGCCAGCAGCCCCCGGACTAGCGGTTACCAAGAGACCCAGTACTTC.

The chain is built from TRBV5-1 and TRBJ2-7; maybe TRBD2 (6 bases). Deletions cut 0 bases from V and 2 bases from J, with 12 bases between. The CDR3 is made up of 15 amino acids. Looked up from germline, CDR1 is SGHRS and CDR2 is YFSETQ. The CDR3 bases are TGCGCCAGCAGCTTGGACACCGGAGGGCCCTACGAGCAGTACTTC. It codes for CASSLDTGGPYEQYF.

This chain uses TRBV5-5 with TRBJ1-2, with D unclear. CDR1 and CDR2 (germline): SGHKS, YYEKEE (reference sequence). This CDR3 spans 15 amino acids. The ends were cut back, 2 bases at V and 3 bases at J, with 14 bases in the middle. The CDR3 protein is CASSLLPGNDYGYTF. In DNA, the CDR3 is TGTGCCAGCAGCTTACTCCCGGGGAATGACTATGGCTACACCTTC.

V gene TRBV5-5 combines with J gene TRBJ2-1, with TRBD2 matching 7 bases. Losses at the gene ends were 5 bases for V and 3 bases for J; bases not matched to a gene: 5. Germline CDR1 and CDR2: SGHKS and YYEKEE (reference sequence). The CDR3 length is 14 residues. The CDR3 DNA sequence: TGTGCCAGCAGGGGAACTAGCGTCTACAATGAGCAGTTCTTC. This codes for CASRGTSVYNEQFF.

The V call is TRBV18, the J call TRBJ2-5, with TRBD1 identical over 7 bases. The V gene end was trimmed by 3 bases and the J gene end by 2 bases; junction bases not matched to a gene: 0. Germline CDR1 reads KGHSH; CDR2 reads LQKENI. The CDR3 contains 13 residues. CDR3 DNA: TGTGCCAGCTCACCGGGACAGCAAGAGACCCAGTACTTC. It encodes CASSPGQQETQYF.